This T cell receptor beta chain was recorded in a study of blood T cell repertoires in COVID-19. Two negative PCRs, clearance, or symptom resolution were required of recovered Cohort 3 donors. Germline V gives CDR1 SGHTA, CDR2 FQGTGA. This CDR3 region has 14 residues. V was cut by 1 base and J by 11 bases, with 12 bases left in between. The table came from immunoSEQ multiplex PCR; TCRdb's copy has only in-frame clones and leaves some out. The sample contains some 320,000 clones, about 92% of which appear only once. Material: PBMCs or T cells enriched from blood (not recorded which). V usage is TRBV7-3 and J usage is TRBJ1-6; D is undetermined. The sequence derives from a man between 60 and 75 years old who had recovered from COVID-19. The CDR3 reads CASSLSPTAAPLHF. CDR3 sequence (DNA): TGTGCCAGCAGCTTAAGTCCTACGGCGGCACCCCTCCACTTT.